This is a list of T cell receptor beta chains from one sample in a study of post-analysis software for immune sequencing data. TCRdb used MiXCR to reprocess the PCR reads, holding one entry per CDR3 protein. The sample records some 700,000 distinct CDR3 sequences, 55% to 60% being singletons. Sequencing input: blood. The receptors here all came from a girl aged 2-10 years with multiple sclerosis. CDR3s leave out the opening cysteine and the closing phenylalanine or tryptophan.

cdr3_length | j_call | v_call | cdr3_aa
12 | TRBJ2-3 | TRBV20-1 | SAERGPSTDTQY
17 | TRBJ2-7 | TRBV6-5 | ASSYSAPTRLIGPYEQY
14 | TRBJ2-3 | TRBV6-4 | ASSDVPGAGTDTQY
12 | TRBJ2-1 | TRBV3-1 | ASSQEGASHEQF
11 | TRBJ2-7 | TRBV5-1 | ASQGYVSYEQY
14 | TRBJ2-7 | TRBV6-7 | ASSHYVAGRAREQY
13 | TRBJ2-1 | TRBV27 | ASSLTRTGGNEQF
12 | TRBJ2-3 | TRBV20-1 | SARTSGGVDTQY
14 | TRBJ1-2 | TRBV29-1 | SVDGRAMDQNYGYT
11 | TRBJ2-3 | TRBV7-9 | ASSPVGRDTQY